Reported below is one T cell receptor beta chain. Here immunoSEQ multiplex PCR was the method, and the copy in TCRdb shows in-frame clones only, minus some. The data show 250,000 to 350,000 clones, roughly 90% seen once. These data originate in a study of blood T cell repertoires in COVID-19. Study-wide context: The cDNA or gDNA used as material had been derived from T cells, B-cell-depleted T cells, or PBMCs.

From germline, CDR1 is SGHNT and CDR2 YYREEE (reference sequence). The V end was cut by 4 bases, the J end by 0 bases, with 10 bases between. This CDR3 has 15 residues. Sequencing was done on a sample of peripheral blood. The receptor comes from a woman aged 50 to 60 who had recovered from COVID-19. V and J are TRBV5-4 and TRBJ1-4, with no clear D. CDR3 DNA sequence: TGTGCCAGCAGCACCGGACTCACAACTAATGAAAAACTGTTTTTT. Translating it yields CASSTGLTTNEKLFF.